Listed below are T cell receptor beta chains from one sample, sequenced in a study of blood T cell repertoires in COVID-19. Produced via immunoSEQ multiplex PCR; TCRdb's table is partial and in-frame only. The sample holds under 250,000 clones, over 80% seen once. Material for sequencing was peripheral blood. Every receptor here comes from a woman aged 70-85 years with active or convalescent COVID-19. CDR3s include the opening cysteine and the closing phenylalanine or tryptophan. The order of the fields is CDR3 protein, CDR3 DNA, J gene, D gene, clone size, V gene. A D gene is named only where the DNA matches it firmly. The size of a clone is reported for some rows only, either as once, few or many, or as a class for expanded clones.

CASSLSSGRYDNEQFF TGTGCCAGCAGTCTCTCTAGCGGGAGGTACGACAATGAGCAGTTCTTC TRBJ2-1 TRBD2 - TRBV28
CASSLVAGMYTEAFF TGCGCCAGCAGCTTGGTGGCTGGTATGTACACTGAAGCTTTCTTT TRBJ1-1 - - TRBV5-1
CASSPQGGVTYNEQFF TGTGCCAGCAGCCCTCAAGGGGGGGTTACCTACAATGAGCAGTTCTTC TRBJ2-1 - - TRBV9
CAWSVQVGETQYF TGTGCCTGGAGTGTACAGGTTGGAGAGACCCAGTACTTC TRBJ2-5 - - TRBV30
CASSYDTTTLNYEQYF TGTGCCAGCAGTTACGACACGACGACCCTCAACTACGAGCAGTACTTC TRBJ2-7 - - TRBV6-5
CASGLESPLGGGSTDTQYF TGTGCTAGTGGTTTGGAATCCCCGCTAGGGGGGGGCAGCACAGATACGCAGTATTTT TRBJ2-3 - - TRBV12-5
CASKQDETEAFF TGTGCCAGCAAACAGGATGAGACTGAAGCTTTCTTT TRBJ1-1 - - TRBV6-6
CASSGTVNQPQHF TGTGCCAGCAGCGGGACAGTTAATCAGCCCCAGCATTTT TRBJ1-5 TRBD1 - TRBV6-6
CASSQSDRVSYGYTF TGTGCCAGCAGCCAATCAGACAGGGTGAGCTATGGCTACACCTTC TRBJ1-2 TRBD1 - TRBV4-2
CASRSDTEAFF TGTGCCAGCAGGTCGGACACTGAAGCTTTCTTT TRBJ1-1 - - TRBV2
CASSLRPTSGSSYEQYF TGTGCCAGCAGCTTGCGCCCGACTAGCGGAAGCTCCTACGAGCAGTACTTC TRBJ2-7 TRBD2 - TRBV7-2
CASSQGQGTGGNTEAFF TGCGCCAGCAGCCAAGGCCAAGGGACAGGGGGCAACACTGAAGCTTTCTTT TRBJ1-1 TRBD1 - TRBV4-3
CAWTRGMDTEAFF TGTGCCTGGACGAGAGGCATGGACACTGAAGCTTTCTTT TRBJ1-1 - - TRBV30
CASTGTGGEKLFF TGTGCCAGCACCGGGACAGGGGGAGAAAAACTGTTTTTT TRBJ1-4 TRBD1 few TRBV6-5
CASSPLAGASYEQYF TGTGCCAGCAGCCCTCTAGCGGGGGCCTCCTACGAGCAGTACTTC TRBJ2-7 TRBD2 - TRBV7-7
CASSHHLGQGYEQYF TGCGCCAGCAGTCATCACCTGGGACAGGGGTACGAGCAGTACTTC TRBJ2-7 TRBD1 - TRBV23-1
CASSQGEVYEQYF TGTGCCAGCAGCCAGGGGGAGGTCTACGAGCAGTACTTC TRBJ2-7 - - TRBV7-9
CASSRQVGSYEQYF TGTGCCAGCAGCCGACAGGTCGGCTCCTACGAGCAGTACTTC TRBJ2-7 - once TRBV7-9
CASSDGASGSYEQFF TGTGCCAGCAGTGACGGTGCCAGCGGGAGTTATGAGCAGTTCTTC TRBJ2-1 TRBD2 - TRBV25-1
CASSSRTLLNTEAFF TGTGCCAGCTCATCTCGGACACTTTTGAACACTGAAGCTTTCTTT TRBJ1-1 - - TRBV18
CASSPLVGSQETQYF TGTGCCAGCAGCCCGCTGGTCGGTAGCCAAGAGACCCAGTACTTC TRBJ2-5 - - TRBV7-9
CAISARREEQYF TGTGCCATCAGTGCGCGCCGGGAGGAGCAGTACTTC TRBJ2-7 - once TRBV10-3
CATSSGTGPYGGYTF TGTGCCACCAGCAGTGGTACAGGACCTTATGGGGGCTACACCTTC TRBJ1-2 - - TRBV15
CASSTDSQETQYF TGTGCCAGTAGTACGGACTCTCAAGAGACCCAGTACTTC TRBJ2-5 - - TRBV19
CASSHVLAGRGMGEQFF TGTGCCAGCAGCCATGTTTTAGCGGGGAGGGGCATGGGTGAGCAGTTCTTC TRBJ2-1 TRBD2 - TRBV3-1/TRBV3-2